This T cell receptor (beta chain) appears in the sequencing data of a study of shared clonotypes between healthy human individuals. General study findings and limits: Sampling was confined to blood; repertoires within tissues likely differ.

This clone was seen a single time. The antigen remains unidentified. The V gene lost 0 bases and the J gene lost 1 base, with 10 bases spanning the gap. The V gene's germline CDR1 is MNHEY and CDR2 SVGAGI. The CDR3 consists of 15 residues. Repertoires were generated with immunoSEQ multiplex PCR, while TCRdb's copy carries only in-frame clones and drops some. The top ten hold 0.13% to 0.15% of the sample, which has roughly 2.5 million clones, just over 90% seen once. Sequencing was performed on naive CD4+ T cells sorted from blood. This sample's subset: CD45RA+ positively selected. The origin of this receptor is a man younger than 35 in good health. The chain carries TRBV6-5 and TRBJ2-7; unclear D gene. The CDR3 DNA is TGTGCCAGCAGTTACTCGATGGCCACATCCTACGAGCAGTACTTC. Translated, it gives CASSYSMATSYEQYF.